These 9 T cell receptor beta chains came from one sample sequenced in a study of blood T cell repertoires in COVID-19 (dated by TCRdb to 2020 to 2021). The library was obtained by the immunoSEQ multiplex PCR assay. Drawn from immuneACCESS, this table holds only the in-frame rearrangements with V and J called that TCRdb kept. Clones are partly lost; checked studies trace under half to an unresolved V gene and leave the rest unexplained. The sample table contains under 250,000 clones; only one count was recorded for 81% of them. The ten largest make up 8.9% of the sample. Sequencing was done on a sample of PBMCs or T cells enriched from blood (not recorded which). These TCRs come from a woman aged 45-65 years with acute COVID-19.

The chain is built from TRBV7-2 and TRBJ1-6; D is possibly TRBD1 (6 bases). Trimming removed 7 bases at V and 7 bases at J, with 17 bases between. The CDR3 is 15 amino acids. The germline V gene encodes CDR1 SGHTA and CDR2 FQGNSA. This CDR3 is CASTSSGQPNSPLHF. The CDR3 DNA follows: TGTGCCAGCACCTCTTCGGGACAACCAAATTCACCCCTCCACTTT. The whole variable domain, remainder taken from reference TRBV7-2 and TRBJ1-6, is GAGVSQSPSNKVTEKGKDVELRCDPISGHTALYWYRQSLGQGLEFLIYFQGNSAPDKSGLPSDRFSAERTGGSVSTLTIQRTQQEDSAVYLCASTSSGQPNSPLHFGNGTRLTVT.

This chain joins TRBV7-9 and TRBJ2-2; 13 positions match TRBD2. V shed 1 base and J 6 bases; nucleotides not matched to a gene: 8. There are 18 residues in the CDR3. Germline V gene sequence: CDR1 SEHNR, CDR2 FQNEAQ (reference sequence). This chain's CDR3 is CASSLVSPGLAGSGELFF. The DNA of the CDR3 is TGTGCCAGCAGCTTAGTATCTCCGGGACTAGCGGGATCCGGGGAGCTGTTTTTT.

This clone was counted a few times. The V call is TRBV18, the J call TRBJ1-2; D might be TRBD1 (6 bases). Germline V lookup: CDR1 KGHSH, CDR2 LQKENI. The CDR3 has 12 amino acids. V lost 11 bases, J lost 4 bases, and 14 bases lay in between. The CDR3 region is CASSGVGYGYTF. DNA of the CDR3: TGTGCCTCTTCAGGGGTCGGCTATGGCTACACCTTC.

The rearrangement links TRBV2 to TRBJ1-2, with 7 bases identical to TRBD1. V was clipped by 7 bases and J by 2 bases; unmatched bases: 7. CDR3 length: 14 amino acids. CDR1 is SNHLY, CDR2 FYNNEI, per germline. The chain's CDR3 is CASKLQGVNYGYTF. CDR3 nucleotide sequence: TGTGCCAGCAAGCTTCAGGGGGTGAACTATGGCTACACCTTC.

The sample holds a few counts of this clone. The chain links TRBV2 to TRBJ2-5; perhaps TRBD1 as D (6 bases). The CDR3 runs 14 residues. Deletions cut 7 bases from V and 2 bases from J, with 14 bases between. Germline CDR1 SNHLY, CDR2 FYNNEI. Here the CDR3 DNA reads TGTGCCAGCAAACCGGGACACCTACAAGAGACCCAGTACTTC. It translates to CASKPGHLQETQYF.

The rearrangement links TRBV10-3 to TRBJ1-2; the match to TRBD1 covers 12 bases. This CDR3 has 17 amino acids. The junction had 12 bases not matched to a gene; V was cut back by 9 bases and J by 1 base. Germline CDR1 and CDR2: ENHRY and SYGVKD. The CDR3 reads CAISERGTGGINYGYTF. The CDR3 DNA sequence: TGTGCCATTTCGGAGAGGGGGACAGGGGGCATTAACTATGGCTACACCTTC.

This clone was detected once. V and J are TRBV11-2 and TRBJ1-1; weak D call: TRBD1 (5 bases). CDR3 length: 15 amino acids. Germline CDR1 and CDR2: SGHAT and FQNNGV. Trimming took 3 bases from V and 2 from J, leaving 13 bases between them. The CDR3 DNA reads TGTGCCAGCAGCTTCCGCGGGACGGGAAACACTGAAGCTTTCTTT. Translated, it gives CASSFRGTGNTEAFF.

The chain employs TRBV2 and TRBJ2-4; 12 nucleotides align to TRBD1. V shed 6 bases, J shed 2 bases, and the junction held 2 bases outside the gene matches. The CDR3 has 15 amino acids. Germline loops: CDR1 SNHLY, CDR2 FYNNEI. The chain's CDR3 is CASSRDRGPKNIQYF. The CDR3 coding sequence is TGTGCCAGCAGCAGGGACAGGGGGCCCAAAAACATTCAGTACTTC.

The V gene is TRBV27, the J gene TRBJ2-3, with 16 nucleotides matching TRBD2. Germline V gene lookup returns CDR1 MNHEY and CDR2 SMNVEV (reference sequence). The trim removed 6 bases at V and 6 bases at J, leaving 15 bases unmatched. This CDR3 has 19 residues. The CDR3 coding sequence is TGTGCCAGCAGACGGCTAAGGGTGGGACTAGCGGGAGGGTCGGATACGCAGTATTTT. It specifies CASRRLRVGLAGGSDTQYF.